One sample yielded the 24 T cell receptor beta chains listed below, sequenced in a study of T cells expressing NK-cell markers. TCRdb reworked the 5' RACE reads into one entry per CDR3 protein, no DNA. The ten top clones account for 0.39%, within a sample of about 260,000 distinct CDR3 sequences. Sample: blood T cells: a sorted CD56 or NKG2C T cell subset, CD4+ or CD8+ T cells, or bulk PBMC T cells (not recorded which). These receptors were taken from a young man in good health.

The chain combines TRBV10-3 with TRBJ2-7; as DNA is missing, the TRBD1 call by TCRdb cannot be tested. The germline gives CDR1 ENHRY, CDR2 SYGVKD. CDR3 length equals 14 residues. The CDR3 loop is CAIRTTGSFYEQYF.

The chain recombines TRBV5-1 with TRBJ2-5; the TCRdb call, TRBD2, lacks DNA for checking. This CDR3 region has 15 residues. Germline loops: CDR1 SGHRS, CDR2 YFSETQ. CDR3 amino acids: CASSAKEDYQETQYF. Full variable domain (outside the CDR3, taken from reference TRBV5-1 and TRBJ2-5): KAGVTQTPRYLIKTRGQQVTLSCSPISGHRSVSWYQQTPGQGLQFLFEYFSETQRNKGNFPGRFSGRQFSNSRSEMNVSTLELGDSALYLCASSAKEDYQETQYFGPGTRLLVL.

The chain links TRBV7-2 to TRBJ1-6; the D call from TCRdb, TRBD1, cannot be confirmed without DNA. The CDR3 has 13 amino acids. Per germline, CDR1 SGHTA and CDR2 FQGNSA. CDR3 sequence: CASSTRPDSPLHF.

The CDR3 region is CASSPPQDGELFF. This chain joins TRBV18 and TRBJ2-2. In germline, CDR1 is KGHSH, CDR2 LQKENI. The CDR3 consists of 13 residues. Full variable domain (missing parts from reference TRBV18 and TRBJ2-2): NAGVMQNPRHLVRRRGQEARLRCSPMKGHSHVYWYRQLPEEGLKFMVYLQKENIIDESGMPKERFSAEFPKEGPSILRIQQVVRGDSAAYFCASSPPQDGELFFGEGSRLTVL.

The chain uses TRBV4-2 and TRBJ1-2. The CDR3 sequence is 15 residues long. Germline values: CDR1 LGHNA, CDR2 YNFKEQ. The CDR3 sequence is CASSQDGSRGYGYTF.

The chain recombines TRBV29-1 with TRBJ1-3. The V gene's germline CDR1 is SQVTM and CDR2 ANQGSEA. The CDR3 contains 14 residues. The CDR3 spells CSVSSSQSGNTIYF.

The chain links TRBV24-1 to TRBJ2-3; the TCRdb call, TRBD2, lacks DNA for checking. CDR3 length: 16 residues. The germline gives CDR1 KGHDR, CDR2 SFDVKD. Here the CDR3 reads CATSDLGLAGGDTQYF.

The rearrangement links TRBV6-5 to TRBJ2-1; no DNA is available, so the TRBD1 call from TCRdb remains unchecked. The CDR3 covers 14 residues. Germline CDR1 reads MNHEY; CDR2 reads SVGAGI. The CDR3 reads CASSYLSRDHEQFF.

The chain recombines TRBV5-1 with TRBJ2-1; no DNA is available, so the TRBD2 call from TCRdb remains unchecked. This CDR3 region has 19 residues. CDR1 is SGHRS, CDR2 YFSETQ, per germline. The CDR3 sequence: CASSPGLAGGPGSYNEQFF.

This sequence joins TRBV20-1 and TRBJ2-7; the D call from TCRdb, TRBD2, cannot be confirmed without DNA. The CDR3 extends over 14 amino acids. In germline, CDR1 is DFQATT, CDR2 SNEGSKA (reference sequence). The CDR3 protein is CSAPRAGGLSEQYF.

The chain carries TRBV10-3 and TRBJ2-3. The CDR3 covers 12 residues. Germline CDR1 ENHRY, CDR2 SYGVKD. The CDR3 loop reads CAISFSTDTQYF.

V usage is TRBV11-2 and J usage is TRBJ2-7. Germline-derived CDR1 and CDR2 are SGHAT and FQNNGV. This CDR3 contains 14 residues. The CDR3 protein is CASSAVRGSYEQYF.

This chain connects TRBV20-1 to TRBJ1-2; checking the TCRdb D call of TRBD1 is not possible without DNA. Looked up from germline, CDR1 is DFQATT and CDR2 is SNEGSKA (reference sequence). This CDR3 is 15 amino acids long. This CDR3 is CSARARQGTNYGYTF.

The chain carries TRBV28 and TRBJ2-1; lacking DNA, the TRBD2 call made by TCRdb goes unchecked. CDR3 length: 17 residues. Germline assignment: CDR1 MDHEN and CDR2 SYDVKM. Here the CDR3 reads CASSLTRLREGRYEQFF.

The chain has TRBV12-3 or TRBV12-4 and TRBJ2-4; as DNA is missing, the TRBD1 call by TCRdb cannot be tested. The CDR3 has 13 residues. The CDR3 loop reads CASSYRGENIQYF.

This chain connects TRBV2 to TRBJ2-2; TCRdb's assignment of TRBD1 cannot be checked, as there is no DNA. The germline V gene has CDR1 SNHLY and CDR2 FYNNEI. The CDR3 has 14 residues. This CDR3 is CASRPDRDTGELFF.

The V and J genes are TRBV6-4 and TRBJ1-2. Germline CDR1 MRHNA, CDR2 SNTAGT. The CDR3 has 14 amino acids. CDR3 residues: CASSEGAPNYGYTF.

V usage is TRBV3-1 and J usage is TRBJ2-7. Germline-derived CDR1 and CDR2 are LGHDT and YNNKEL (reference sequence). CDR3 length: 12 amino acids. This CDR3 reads CASRSSSYEQYF.

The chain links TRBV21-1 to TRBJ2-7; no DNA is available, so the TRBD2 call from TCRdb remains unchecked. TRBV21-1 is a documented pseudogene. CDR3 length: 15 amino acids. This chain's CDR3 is CASSNRAGGAYEQYF.

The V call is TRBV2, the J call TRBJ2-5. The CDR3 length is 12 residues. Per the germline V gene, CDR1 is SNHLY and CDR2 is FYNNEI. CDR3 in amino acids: CASRPTTETQYF.

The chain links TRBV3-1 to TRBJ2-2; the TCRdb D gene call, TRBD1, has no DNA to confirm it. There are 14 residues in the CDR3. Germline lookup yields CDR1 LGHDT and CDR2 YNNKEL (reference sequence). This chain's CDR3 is CASSREGGTGELFF. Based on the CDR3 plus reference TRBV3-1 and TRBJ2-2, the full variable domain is DTAVSQTPKYLVTQMGNDKSIKCEQNLGHDTMYWYKQDSKKFLKIMFSYNNKELIINETVPNRFSPKSPDKAHLNLHINSLELGDSAVYFCASSREGGTGELFFGEGSRLTVL.

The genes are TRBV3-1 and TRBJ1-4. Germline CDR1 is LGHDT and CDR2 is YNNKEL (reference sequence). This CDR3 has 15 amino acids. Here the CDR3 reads CASSQDSSTNEKLFF.

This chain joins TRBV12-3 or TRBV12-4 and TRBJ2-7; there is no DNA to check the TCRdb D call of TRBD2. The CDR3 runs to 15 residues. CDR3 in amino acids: CASSLVGLEDYEQYF.

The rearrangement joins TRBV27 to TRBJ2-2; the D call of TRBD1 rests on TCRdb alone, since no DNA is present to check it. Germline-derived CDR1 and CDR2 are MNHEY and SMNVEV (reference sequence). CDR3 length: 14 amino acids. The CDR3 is CASSSRGLVGELFF.